This TCR beta chain was identified during a study of blood T cells in healthy people across ages. Regarding the study as a whole: Diversity of TCR beta per million T cells declined in a roughly linear way with age.

Sample-barcoded 5' priming and a J-beta primer mix drove a second PCR of 7 to 11 cycles. Carrying 12 random nucleotides, a template-switch adaptor labeled each individual cDNA molecule. MiXCR, run by TCRdb on the 5' RACE reads, gives a single entry per CDR3 protein. The repertoire consists of about 1.8 million distinct CDR3 sequences, with roughly 49% occurring once and the leading ten covering roughly 2%. As concerns this clonotype: Its antigen is unknown.

V dropped 7 bases and J dropped 6; count of bases not matched to a gene: 8. The CDR3 sequence is 13 residues long. Sequences were obtained from blood. The sequence came from a woman aged 40 to 50 in good health. This chain joins TRBV12-3 or TRBV12-4 and TRBJ2-7, with 8 nucleotides matching TRBD1. This chain's CDR3 is CASKEDREGEQYF. CDR3 nucleotides: TGTGCCAGCAAGGAGGACAGGGAAGGCGAGCAGTACTTC.